The entry that follows covers one TCR beta chain sequence. As yet, its antigen is unknown. Trimming at V came to 5 bases and at J to 5 bases, leaving 8 bases not matched to a gene. The germline V gene encodes CDR1 SEHNR and CDR2 FQNEAQ (reference sequence). The CDR3 runs to 15 residues. This specimen comes from a study of cytomegalovirus exposure and HLA in healthy donors. Study-level findings and limits: Through in vitro validation, a few CMV-associated chains were shown to be specific for CMV antigens. When analyzed later, the rates of TCR association showed variation by HLA locus, with DRB1 the most and HLA-C the fewest. An analysis that was carried out later associated fewer than 20,000 TCR beta sequences with HLA alleles at 0.05 false discovery rate.

The study ran its PCR with 60 Vbeta and 13 Jbeta primers. Source study methods: A follow-up analysis tallied about 80 million unique TCR beta chains, roughly 11 million shared. Profiled with immunoSEQ multiplex PCR; TCRdb holds only in-frame clones, not every one. The DNA gave D and trimming, while V, J and clone size come from that table. The table lists over 100,000 clones, over 60% of them singletons. Sequencing input: PBMCs. V is TRBV7-9 and J is TRBJ2-1; 8 nucleotides align to TRBD2. The TCR comes from a man between 60 and 75 years old in good health and CMV-seropositive. The CDR3 bases are TGTGCCAGCAGCCCTGCGGGAGGATGGGACAATGAGCAGTTCTTC. Its translation: CASSPAGGWDNEQFF.